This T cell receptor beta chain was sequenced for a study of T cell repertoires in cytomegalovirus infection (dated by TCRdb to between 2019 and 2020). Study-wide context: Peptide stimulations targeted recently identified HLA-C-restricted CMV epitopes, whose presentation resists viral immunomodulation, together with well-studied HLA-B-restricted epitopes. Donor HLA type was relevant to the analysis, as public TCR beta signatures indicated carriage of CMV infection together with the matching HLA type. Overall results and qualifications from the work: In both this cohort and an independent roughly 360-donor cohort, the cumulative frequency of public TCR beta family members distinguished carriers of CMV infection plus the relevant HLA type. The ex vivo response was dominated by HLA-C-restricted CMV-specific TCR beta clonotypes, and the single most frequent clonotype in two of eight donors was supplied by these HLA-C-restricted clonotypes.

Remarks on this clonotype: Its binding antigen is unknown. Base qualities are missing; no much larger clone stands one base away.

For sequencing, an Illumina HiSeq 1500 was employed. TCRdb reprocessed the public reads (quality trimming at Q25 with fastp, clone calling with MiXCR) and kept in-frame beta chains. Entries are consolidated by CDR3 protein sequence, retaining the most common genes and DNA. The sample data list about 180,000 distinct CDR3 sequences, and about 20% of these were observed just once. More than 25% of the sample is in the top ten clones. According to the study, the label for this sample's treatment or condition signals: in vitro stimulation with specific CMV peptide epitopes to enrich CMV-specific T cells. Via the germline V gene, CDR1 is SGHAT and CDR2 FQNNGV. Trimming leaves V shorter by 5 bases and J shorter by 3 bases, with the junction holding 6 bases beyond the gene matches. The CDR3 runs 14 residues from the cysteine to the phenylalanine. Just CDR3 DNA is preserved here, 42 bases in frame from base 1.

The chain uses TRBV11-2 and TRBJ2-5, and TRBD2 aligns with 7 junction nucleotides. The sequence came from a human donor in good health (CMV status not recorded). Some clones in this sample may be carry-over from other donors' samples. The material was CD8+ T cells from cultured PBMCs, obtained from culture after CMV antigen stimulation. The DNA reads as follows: TGTGCCAGCAGCGGGGGACTAAAGAAAGAGACCCAGTACTTC. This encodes CASSGGLKKETQYF.